Given below is one TCR beta chain in context. Study processing details: The authors estimated nucleated cell counts from reference gene primer amplification. TCRdb keeps only in-frame clones here, not all; method: immunoSEQ multiplex PCR. V and J calls and clone size are copied from that table; D and trimming were computed from the DNA. Of 390,000 or so clones in the sample, around 91% were seen once. This sample is part of a study of blood T cell repertoires in COVID-19. On the study more broadly: PBMCs, B-cell-depleted T cells, or T cells were the source of the cDNA or gDNA that made up the material.

Trimming removed 3 bases from V and 7 bases from J; junction bases left unmatched: 12. This CDR3 has 15 residues. The V gene's germline CDR1 is KGHSY and CDR2 FQNENV. The sample was peripheral blood. The TCR comes from a man aged 18 to 29 with active or convalescent COVID-19. The chain couples TRBV16 to TRBJ2-7; 7 bases agree with TRBD1. CDR3 residues: CASSHGLQGLEEQYF. DNA for the CDR3: TGTGCCAGCAGCCACGGGCTACAGGGGTTGGAGGAGCAGTACTTC. The variable domain in full, completed from reference TRBV16 and TRBJ2-7, reads GEEVAQTPKHLVRGEGQKAKLYCAPIKGHSYVFWYQQVLKNEFKFLISFQNENVFDETGMPKERFSAKCLPNSPCSLEIQATKLEDSAVYFCASSHGLQGLEEQYFGPGTRLTVT.